This T cell receptor beta chain was identified in a study of blood T cell repertoires in COVID-19. Whole-study context: Donors in the United States, Italy and Spain gave samples during acute or convalescent COVID-19.

J was trimmed by 11 bases and V by 4 bases; bases with no gene match: 18. The germline V gene has CDR1 SGHDN and CDR2 FVKESK. This CDR3 region has 16 residues. Under the authors' procedure: The authors estimated nucleated cell counts from reference gene primer amplification. Assay: immunoSEQ multiplex PCR; the TCRdb copy retains only in-frame clones and omits some. That table gives V, J and clone size, and the DNA gave D and trimming. The data contain fewer than 250,000 clones, roughly 80% of them seen just once; the ten biggest clones take up around 4.7%. The sample consisted of peripheral blood. The chain is built from TRBV14 and TRBJ1-1, with 8 bases identical to TRBD1. The receptor comes from a woman in her seventies with acute or convalescent COVID-19. CDR3 in amino acids: CASSPLRDRTPDGAFF. CDR3 in DNA: TGTGCCAGCAGCCCCCTCCGGGACAGGACCCCGGACGGCGCTTTCTTT.